This TCR beta chain was captured by sequencing in a study of blood T cell repertoires in COVID-19. About the study: In each case, the material was cDNA or gDNA derived from T cells, B-cell-depleted T cells, or PBMCs.

This CDR3 spans 15 amino acids. V lost 6 bases, J lost 0 bases, and 14 bases lay in between. Germline V gene data show CDR1 as WNHNN and CDR2 as SYGVQD (reference sequence). Source study methods: Amplification with reference gene primers provided the estimates of nucleated cell counts. Using immunoSEQ multiplex PCR, the repertoire was profiled, and TCRdb retains in-frame clones only, with some absent. The D gene and trimming were derived from the DNA, and the V and J assignments and clone size from that table. The sample holds some 30,000 clones, 89% seen once. The chain links TRBV10-1 to TRBJ1-1, with no clear D. This sequence originates from a human donor with acute or convalescent COVID-19. The donor label of this sample is uncertain. The material sequenced was peripheral blood. In nucleotides, the CDR3 is TGCGCCAGCAGCTCAACCCGATCGGTGAACACTGAAGCTTTCTTT. Translation: CASSSTRSVNTEAFF.